The entry below describes one TCR beta chain. The target antigen is unknown. This sample stems from a study of cytomegalovirus exposure and HLA in healthy donors. The PCR ran on 60 Vbeta and 13 Jbeta primers. Assay used: immunoSEQ multiplex PCR; TCRdb lists only in-frame clones, some missing. The table records around 190,000 clones, around three quarters of them present only once. Study observations and caveats: Trimming of TCR beta V- and J-genes showed a link, identified in a later analysis, to a missense DCLRE1C variant.

Sequencing used PBMCs. The receptor's source is a woman in her 30s in good health and CMV-seropositive.

CDR3 sequence (DNA): TGTGCCAGCAGTGAAGGATGGGGACAACGCACAGATACGCAGTATTTT. This translates into CASSEGWGQRTDTQYF. The V gene is TRBV6-1, the J gene TRBJ2-3, with D tentatively TRBD1 (6 bases). The ends were cut back, 1 base at V and 1 base at J, with 12 bases in the middle. The CDR3 is 16 residues long. Germline values: CDR1 MNHNS, CDR2 SASEGT.